This entry lists 31 T cell receptor beta chains sequenced from one sample in a study of T cells after yellow fever vaccination. MiXCR was run by TCRdb on the 5' RACE reads, yielding one entry per CDR3 protein. Among 620,000 or so distinct CDR3 sequences listed, around a sixth were seen once. Specimen: PBMCs, collected around 5 days after the first yellow fever vaccination. The source of these receptors is a man younger than 35 who received the YFV17D yellow fever vaccine.

This chain joins TRBV28 and TRBJ2-7, with D possibly matching TRBD1 (6 bases). CDR1 is MDHEN and CDR2 is SYDVKM in the germline V gene. V was pared by 7 bases and J by 2 bases, with 18 bases between. CDR3 length: 15 residues. For the CDR3, the DNA is TGTGCCAGCAATCCGCAGGGGAGCACGACCTACGAGCAGTACGTC. Encoded protein: CASNPQGSTTYEQYV.

DNA for the CDR3: TGTGCCAGCACGGGTCAGGGGGTAGTGAATGAGCAGTTCTTC. This translates into CASTGQGVVNEQFF. V is TRBV6-1 and J is TRBJ2-1; TRBD1 aligns across 7 bases. V dropped 7 bases and J dropped 7; count of bases not matched to a gene: 10. The CDR3 is 14 amino acids. The germline gives CDR1 MNHNS, CDR2 SASEGT.

The genes are TRBV7-6 and TRBJ2-7; D ambiguous. V lost 4 bases and J 2 bases, leaving 12 bases between the germline ends. The CDR3 runs to 14 residues. Germline CDR1 and CDR2: SGHVS and FNYEAQ. This CDR3 reads CASSSLTQPYEQYF. The CDR3 region has the DNA TGTGCCAGCAGCTCGTTGACCCAGCCCTACGAGCAGTACTTC.

There are a few counts of this clonotype. The CDR3 region has the DNA TGTGCCAGCAGCGTGACCAGGGTTATTACGCTAGGGACAGATACGCAGTATTTT. Translating it yields CASSVTRVITLGTDTQYF. The gene calls are TRBV11-2 and TRBJ2-3; possibly TRBD1 for D (5 bases). V was clipped by 5 bases and J by 3 bases, with 24 bases between them. The CDR3 contains 18 residues. Germline assignment: CDR1 SGHAT and CDR2 FQNNGV.

Only a few counts were recorded for this clonotype. This chain joins TRBV6-5 and TRBJ2-1; D may be TRBD1 (6 bases). The CDR3 has 15 residues. V lost 0 bases and J lost 6, with 12 bases in between. From germline, CDR1 is MNHEY and CDR2 SVGAGI. The CDR3 is CASSYSIGQRNEQFF. CDR3 DNA: TGTGCCAGCAGTTACTCGATCGGACAGCGCAATGAGCAGTTCTTC.

This clonotype has more than one count but fewer than ten. V is TRBV9 and J is TRBJ2-1; TRBD1 agrees at 7 bases. Germline assignment: CDR1 SGDLS and CDR2 YYNGEE. CDR3 length equals 13 residues. Losses at the gene ends were 3 bases for V and 10 bases for J; bases not matched to a gene: 7. In DNA, the CDR3 is TGTGCCAGCAGCGGGGTACTAGGGGGCGAGCAGTTCTTC. It codes for CASSGVLGGEQFF.

This clonotype showed up just a few times. The chain employs TRBV11-2 and TRBJ2-1, with 11 bases aligning to TRBD2. CDR1 is SGHAT, CDR2 FQNNGV, per germline. This CDR3 region has 19 residues. The V segment lost 4 bases and the J segment 0 bases; nucleotides outside the gene matches: 11. CDR3 protein: CASSSWTSGFSSSYNEQFF. The CDR3 DNA reads as TGTGCCAGCAGCTCCTGGACTAGCGGGTTCTCGAGCTCCTACAATGAGCAGTTCTTC.

This clonotype was detected only a few times. The rearrangement joins TRBV7-9 to TRBJ1-2, with no clear D. V was cut by 5 bases and J by 4 bases, with 8 bases left in between. The CDR3 extends over 12 amino acids. Per germline, CDR1 SEHNR and CDR2 FQNEAQ (reference sequence). This chain's CDR3 is CASSSNTYGYTF. In DNA, the CDR3 is TGTGCCAGCAGCAGCAATACCTATGGCTACACCTTC.

A few counts support this clonotype. The V call is TRBV14, the J call TRBJ2-7, with 7 bases aligning to TRBD1. J was trimmed by 5 bases and V by 0 bases; bases with no gene match: 10. Germline V gives CDR1 SGHDN, CDR2 FVKESK. The CDR3 has 16 residues. The CDR3 DNA sequence: TGTGCCAGCAGCCAAGAGGTGAAGAGGGGGCGGAACGAGCAGTACTTC. Its translation: CASSQEVKRGRNEQYF.

The chain links TRBV6-2 or TRBV6-3 to TRBJ2-7; 13 bases agree with TRBD2. V shed 5 bases and J 4 bases; nucleotides not matched to a gene: 11. Germline V lookup: CDR1 MNHEY, CDR2 SVGEGT. The CDR3 has 17 residues. CDR3 sequence reads: CASSGLAGEQRLYEQYF. DNA for the CDR3: TGTGCCAGCAGTGGACTAGCGGGGGAACAGCGCCTTTACGAGCAGTACTTC.

V gene TRBV7-9 combines with J gene TRBJ1-5; no definite D call. CDR1 and CDR2 from the germline V gene are SEHNR and FQNEAQ (reference sequence). There are 14 residues in the CDR3. With 4 bases removed from V and 5 bases from J, the gap between germline ends came to 12 bases. CDR3 sequence (DNA): TGTGCCAGCAGCTCTACTGAGGAGCATCAGCCCCAGCATTTT. Its protein is CASSSTEEHQPQHF.

This clonotype was picked up a small number of times. This chain joins TRBV27 and TRBJ2-7; TRBD1 matches at 8 bases. This CDR3 contains 17 residues. J lost 0 bases, V lost 6 bases, and 13 bases had no gene match. Germline V gene lookup returns CDR1 MNHEY and CDR2 SMNVEV (reference sequence). CDR3 residues: CASRLKPGQVSSYEQYF. As DNA, the CDR3 is TGTGCCAGCAGACTGAAACCGGGACAGGTCAGCTCCTACGAGCAGTACTTC.

This clonotype was seen only a few times. The V gene is TRBV7-3, the J gene TRBJ2-1; D remains unclear. The CDR3 is 16 amino acids. Trimming took 2 bases from V and 0 from J, leaving 11 bases between them. Germline-derived CDR1 and CDR2 are SGHTA and FQGTGA. CDR3 coding DNA: TGTGCCAGCAGCTTAGAAGGAGCTCGCTCCTACAATGAGCAGTTCTTC. Residues: CASSLEGARSYNEQFF.

CDR3 sequence (DNA): TGTGCCAGCAGCCAAAGGTCTGGTGGAAACACCATATATTTT. Protein sequence: CASSQRSGGNTIYF. The rearrangement links TRBV3-1 to TRBJ1-3; unclear D gene. CDR1 is LGHDT, CDR2 YNNKEL, per germline (reference sequence). V lost 2 bases to trimming and J lost 3 bases, with 8 bases between them. The CDR3 is 14 residues long. The full variable domain, with the rest looked up from reference TRBV3-1 and TRBJ1-3, is DTAVSQTPKYLVTQMGNDKSIKCEQNLGHDTMYWYKQDSKKFLKIMFSYNNKELIINETVPNRFSPKSPDKAHLNLHINSLELGDSAVYFCASSQRSGGNTIYFGEGSWLTVV.

This clonotype was seen more than once but under ten times. The chain employs TRBV30 and TRBJ2-1; D gene ambiguous. Trimming left V 2 bases short and J 4 bases short, with 9 bases between. Germline loops: CDR1 GTSNPN, CDR2 SVGIG (reference sequence). CDR3 size: 13 residues. CDR3: CAWSRILYNEQFF. CDR3 nucleotide sequence: TGTGCCTGGAGTCGTATACTATACAATGAGCAGTTCTTC.

The chain is built from TRBV9 and TRBJ2-5; D could derive from TRBD1 or TRBD2 (5 bases each). CDR3 size: 15 residues. V was clipped by 4 bases and J by 5 bases, with 18 bases between them. Per the germline V gene, CDR1 is SGDLS and CDR2 is YYNGEE. The CDR3: CASSTGAAGGETQYF. The CDR3 DNA reads TGTGCCAGCAGCACCGGGGCCGCGGGTGGGGAGACCCAGTACTTC.

This clonotype was detected a few times. The chain is built from TRBV5-1 and TRBJ2-3; the match to TRBD2 covers 11 bases. The CDR3 is 15 residues long. V was pared by 4 bases and J by 8 bases, with 9 bases of the junction left unmatched. Germline V gene data show CDR1 as SGHRS and CDR2 as YFSETQ. The CDR3: CASSTSGGVQGTQYF. The CDR3 bases are TGCGCCAGCAGCACTAGCGGGGGAGTACAGGGTACGCAGTATTTT.

This clonotype showed up many times. The chain couples TRBV10-3 to TRBJ2-3; D gene ambiguous. The CDR3 is made up of 13 amino acids. CDR1 and CDR2 from the germline V gene are ENHRY and SYGVKD. The V end lost 5 bases, the J end lost 0 bases, and 6 bases lay between the germline ends. CDR3 loop: CAISPTSTDTQYF. CDR3 DNA sequence: TGTGCCATCAGTCCTACAAGCACAGATACGCAGTATTTT.

The table lists this clonotype with a few counts. The chain recombines TRBV5-1 with TRBJ1-3; the match to TRBD1 covers 8 bases. The ends lost 0 bases at V and 0 bases at J; junction bases unmatched: 5. The CDR3 spans 17 residues. The germline gives CDR1 SGHRS, CDR2 YFSETQ. This chain's CDR3 is CASSLVGQGSSGNTIYF. The CDR3 region has the DNA TGCGCCAGCAGCTTGGTAGGACAGGGAAGCTCTGGAAACACCATATATTTT.

The chain combines TRBV3-1 with TRBJ2-7; D may be TRBD1 (6 bases). Germline V lookup: CDR1 LGHDT, CDR2 YNNKEL (reference sequence). Trimming left V 0 bases short and J 0 bases short, with 15 bases between. The CDR3 is 17 residues long. DNA for the CDR3: TGTGCCAGCAGCCAAGATTGGCGTGGGACATACTCCTACGAGCAGTACTTC. Residues: CASSQDWRGTYSYEQYF.

The sample holds a few counts of this clonotype. V and J are TRBV7-7 and TRBJ2-6; weak D call: TRBD1 (5 bases). CDR3 length: 16 amino acids. Trimming cost V 4 bases and J 0 bases, with 10 bases left between them. Germline V gene lookup returns CDR1 SSHAT and CDR2 FNYEAQ (reference sequence). CDR3 sequence reads: CASSSNQGSGANVLTF. CDR3 nucleotides: TGTGCCAGCAGCTCAAACCAGGGCTCTGGGGCCAACGTCCTGACTTTC.

The chain has TRBV4-3 and TRBJ2-5, with D tentatively TRBD2 (5 bases). V shed 0 bases and J shed 0 bases, with 11 bases lying between them. CDR3 length: 16 amino acids. Germline lookup yields CDR1 LGHNA and CDR2 YSLEER. The CDR3 bases are TGCGCCAGCAGCCAAGAATTTCCCGGGAACCAAGAGACCCAGTACTTC. Its translation is CASSQEFPGNQETQYF.

Here the CDR3 reads CASSLWKGTDTQYF. The CDR3 coding sequence is TGTGCCAGCAGCTTGTGGAAGGGGACAGATACGCAGTATTTT. The chain employs TRBV5-4 and TRBJ2-3, with a tentative D call TRBD1 (5 bases). This CDR3 is built from 14 residues. Germline lookup yields CDR1 SGHNT and CDR2 YYREEE (reference sequence). Between the trimmed V and J ends, which lost 1 base and 3 bases, there was a span of 9 bases.

In its sample, this clonotype was seen a few times. V is TRBV6-2 or TRBV6-3 and J is TRBJ2-2, with 8 bases fitting TRBD2. Trimming took 6 bases from V and 1 from J; bases not matched to a gene: 13. This CDR3 has 18 amino acids. Germline V gene data show CDR1 as MNHEY and CDR2 as SVGEGT. CDR3 sequence: CASRRTSFNGLNTGELFF. CDR3 DNA: TGTGCCAGCAGGCGGACTAGCTTCAATGGTCTGAACACCGGGGAGCTGTTTTTT.

The rearrangement uses TRBV5-1 and TRBJ1-4, with D possibly matching TRBD1 (6 bases). The germline V gene encodes CDR1 SGHRS and CDR2 YFSETQ. There are 16 residues in the CDR3. V lost 1 base to trimming and J lost 5 bases, with 15 bases between them. In nucleotides, the CDR3 is TGCGCCAGCAGCTTGTCCCGCGGGGGGGGCAATGAAAAACTGTTTTTT. This encodes CASSLSRGGGNEKLFF. The complete variable domain, with remaining parts taken from reference TRBV5-1 and TRBJ1-4, reads KAGVTQTPRYLIKTRGQQVTLSCSPISGHRSVSWYQQTPGQGLQFLFEYFSETQRNKGNFPGRFSGRQFSNSRSEMNVSTLELGDSALYLCASSLSRGGGNEKLFFGSGTQLSVL.

The rearrangement links TRBV10-3 to TRBJ2-6; D gene ambiguous. In germline, CDR1 is ENHRY, CDR2 SYGVKD. The CDR3 is 13 residues long. Deletions cut 10 bases from V and 0 bases from J, with 7 bases between. DNA for the CDR3: TGTGCCACCCTGTTCTCTGGGGCCAACGTCCTGACTTTC. It encodes CATLFSGANVLTF.

The chain employs TRBV28 and TRBJ2-3, with D maybe TRBD2 (5 bases). The CDR3 is 11 residues long. In germline, CDR1 is MDHEN, CDR2 SYDVKM. V lost 6 bases and J 6 bases, leaving 7 bases between the germline ends. The CDR3 sequence is CASRSGDTQYF. CDR3 DNA sequence: TGTGCCAGCAGGTCGGGGGATACGCAGTATTTT.

This clonotype was seen a few times. The chain joins TRBV29-1 to TRBJ1-5, with D tentatively TRBD1 (6 bases). V lost 4 bases to trimming and J lost 6 bases, with 10 bases between them. CDR1 and CDR2 (germline): SQVTM, ANQGSEA. The CDR3 contains 12 residues. CDR3 nucleotides: TGCAGCGTTGGGGACATCGGTCAGCCCCAGCATTTT. Amino acid sequence: CSVGDIGQPQHF.

This clonotype was counted many times. The chain combines TRBV6-5 with TRBJ1-1; a possible D gene is TRBD1 (5 bases). V lost 0 bases and J lost 0, with 14 bases in between. The length of the CDR3 is 17 residues. Germline-derived CDR1 and CDR2 are MNHEY and SVGAGI. CDR3 DNA sequence: TGTGCCAGCAGTTACTCGTACAGGCCCGGGCTGAACACTGAAGCTTTCTTT. Amino acid sequence: CASSYSYRPGLNTEAFF.

The rearrangement uses TRBV6-5 and TRBJ1-4, with D possibly being TRBD1 (5 bases). This CDR3 is 16 amino acids long. Trimming cost V 3 bases and J 4 bases, with 15 bases left between them. CDR1 and CDR2 from the germline V gene are MNHEY and SVGAGI. CDR3 region: CASSYSPQGGNEKLFF. As DNA, the CDR3 is TGTGCCAGCAGTTATAGCCCGCAGGGTGGTAATGAAAAACTGTTTTTT.

This clonotype was seen only a few times. The J gene is TRBJ2-3, the V gene TRBV2, with a possible D match to TRBD2 (5 bases). There are 13 residues in the CDR3. The germline V gene encodes CDR1 SNHLY and CDR2 FYNNEI. The V gene lost 2 bases and the J gene lost 8 bases, with 11 bases spanning the gap. The CDR3 coding sequence is TGTGCCAGCAGTGAACGAATTGAGGGTACGCAGTATTTT. Its protein product is CASSERIEGTQYF.